Listed here are 10 T cell receptor beta chains from one sample, sequenced in a study of blood T cell repertoires in COVID-19. TCRdb keeps only in-frame clones here, not all; method: immunoSEQ multiplex PCR. Here the sample spans fewer than 60,000 clones, roughly 91% being singletons. The sample consisted of peripheral blood. The receptors shown here come from an elderly man with active or convalescent COVID-19.

V usage is TRBV2 and J usage is TRBJ2-3; D unresolved. Germline CDR1 reads SNHLY; CDR2 reads FYNNEI. The germline V and J ends were trimmed by 6 bases and 3 bases, with 10 bases remaining between them. The CDR3 runs 13 residues. DNA for the CDR3: TGTGCCAGCAGATCGCGACTTACAGATACGCAGTATTTT. This encodes CASRSRLTDTQYF.

The rearrangement links TRBV19 to TRBJ1-5, with 9 bases fitting TRBD1. V was clipped by 6 bases and J by 0 bases; unmatched bases: 9. Looked up from germline, CDR1 is LNHDA and CDR2 is SQIVND (reference sequence). The CDR3 is 17 residues long. CDR3 in amino acids: CASRRDREGHSNQPQHF. The CDR3 DNA reads TGTGCCAGTAGGCGGGACAGGGAGGGGCATAGCAATCAGCCCCAGCATTTT. The full variable domain, completed using reference TRBV19 and TRBJ1-5, is DGGITQSPKYLFRKEGQNVTLSCEQNLNHDAMYWYRQDPGQGLRLIYYSQIVNDFQKGDIAEGYSVSREKKESFPLTVTSAQKNPTAFYLCASRRDREGHSNQPQHFGDGTRLSIL.

The chain is built from TRBV7-9 and TRBJ1-6, with D possibly matching TRBD1 (5 bases). Trimming removed 5 bases at V and 4 bases at J, with 21 bases between. Germline CDR1 SEHNR, CDR2 FQNEAQ (reference sequence). This CDR3 has 18 residues. As DNA, the CDR3 is TGTGCCAGCAGCATAAGCGCTCATGGGGGGGGATATAATTCACCCCTCCACTTT. This translates into CASSISAHGGGYNSPLHF.

The chain employs TRBV30 and TRBJ2-6, with D tentatively TRBD1 (6 bases). Trimming took off 3 bases at V and 0 bases at J, with 15 bases between the two ends. Germline lookup yields CDR1 GTSNPN and CDR2 SVGIG (reference sequence). The CDR3 spans 17 residues. CDR3: CAWSPRTASSGANVLTF. The DNA of the CDR3 is TGTGCCTGGAGCCCCCGGACAGCGAGCTCTGGGGCCAACGTCCTGACTTTC. Filled out from reference TRBV30 and TRBJ2-6, the complete variable domain reads SQTIHQWPATLVQPVGSPLSLECTVEGTSNPNLYWYRQAAGRGLQLLFYSVGIGQISSEVPQNLSASRPQDRQFILSSKKLLLSDSGFYLCAWSPRTASSGANVLTFGAGSRLTVL.

The chain links TRBV9 to TRBJ1-6; tentatively, D is TRBD1 (6 bases). Germline values: CDR1 SGDLS, CDR2 YYNGEE. The CDR3 runs 18 residues. Trimming took 4 bases from V and 0 from J, leaving 17 bases between them. CDR3 nucleotides: TGTGCCAGCAGCAAAACCTCGACAGGCCGCTCCTATAATTCACCCCTCCACTTT. Its protein product is CASSKTSTGRSYNSPLHF.

The chain has TRBV5-4 and TRBJ1-2; 9 bases line up with TRBD1. V lost 3 bases to trimming and J lost 2 bases; unmatched junction nucleotides: 5. The germline gives CDR1 SGHNT, CDR2 YYREEE (reference sequence). This CDR3 contains 15 residues. The CDR3 coding sequence is TGTGCCAGCAGCTCACCGGGACAGGGAAACTATGGCTACACCTTC. Translating it yields CASSSPGQGNYGYTF.

The CDR3: CASKLPGLINEKLFF. The CDR3 DNA follows: TGTGCCAGCAAACTTCCGGGACTTATTAATGAAAAACTGTTTTTT. The gene calls are TRBV28 and TRBJ1-4, with D possibly being TRBD1 (5 bases). The V end lost 7 bases, the J end lost 4 bases, and 16 bases lay between the germline ends. The CDR3 sequence is 15 residues long. Looked up from germline, CDR1 is MDHEN and CDR2 is SYDVKM.

The chain carries TRBV27 and TRBJ1-1; no clear D gene. Trimming removed 4 bases at V and 0 bases at J, with 12 bases between. CDR1 and CDR2 (germline): MNHEY, SMNVEV (reference sequence). The CDR3 has 15 residues. This chain's CDR3 is CASSSTAALNTEAFF. The DNA for the CDR3 is TGTGCCAGCAGTTCCACAGCGGCCCTGAACACTGAAGCTTTCTTT.

CDR3: CASSLASTDTDTQYF. DNA of the CDR3: TGTGCCAGCAGCTTAGCGTCCACAGACACAGATACGCAGTATTTT. The chain links TRBV7-9 to TRBJ2-3; D gene ambiguous. Deletions cut 0 bases from V and 2 bases from J, with 9 bases between. Germline-derived CDR1 and CDR2 are SEHNR and FQNEAQ (reference sequence). This CDR3 contains 15 residues. The full variable domain, its missing parts supplied by reference TRBV7-9 and TRBJ2-3, is DTGVSQNPRHKITKRGQNVTFRCDPISEHNRLYWYRQTLGQGPEFLTYFQNEAQLEKSRLLSDRFSAERPKGSFSTLEIQRTEQGDSAMYLCASSLASTDTDTQYFGPGTRLTVL.

The CDR3 sequence: CASSPGTGEYYGYTF. The CDR3 DNA follows: TGTGCCAGCAGCCCGGGGACAGGCGAATACTATGGCTACACCTTC. The chain recombines TRBV5-6 with TRBJ1-2; TRBD1 matches 8 bases. The CDR3 is 15 amino acids. Per the germline V gene, CDR1 is SGHDT and CDR2 is YYEEEE. Trimming at V came to 4 bases and at J to 3 bases, leaving 8 bases not matched to a gene. Using reference TRBV5-6 and TRBJ1-2 for the parts outside the CDR3, the full variable domain is DAGVTQSPTHLIKTRGQQVTLRCSPKSGHDTVSWYQQALGQGPQFIFQYYEEEERQRGNFPDRFSGHQFPNYSSELNVNALLLGDSALYLCASSPGTGEYYGYTFGSGTRLTVV.